The 28 T cell receptor beta chains below were found in one sample sequenced in a study of blood T cell repertoires in COVID-19. The protocol was immunoSEQ multiplex PCR, while the TCRdb copy is restricted to in-frame clones and leaves out a portion. The sample has around 180,000 clones; approximately 79% are singletons. Sample: peripheral blood. Receptors were obtained from an elderly woman with acute or convalescent COVID-19.

The rearrangement links TRBV5-1 to TRBJ1-1; 9 nucleotides align to TRBD1. The CDR3 totals 14 residues. The trim removed 4 bases at V and 11 bases at J, leaving 12 bases unmatched. The germline CDR1 and CDR2 sequences are SGHRS and YFSETQ. The CDR3 loop is CASSIGTGRMEAFF. In DNA, the CDR3 is TGCGCCAGCAGCATCGGGACAGGGCGGATGGAGGCTTTCTTT. Using reference TRBV5-1 and TRBJ1-1 for the parts outside the CDR3, the full variable domain is KAGVTQTPRYLIKTRGQQVTLSCSPISGHRSVSWYQQTPGQGLQFLFEYFSETQRNKGNFPGRFSGRQFSNSRSEMNVSTLELGDSALYLCASSIGTGRMEAFFGQGTRLTVV.

J is TRBJ2-3 and V is TRBV6-5; D is possibly TRBD2 (5 bases). Germline values: CDR1 MNHEY, CDR2 SVGAGI. The CDR3 has 15 amino acids. V was clipped by 0 bases and J by 3 bases, with 10 bases between them. CDR3 region: CASSYSQSGTDTQYF. The CDR3, as DNA: TGTGCCAGCAGTTACTCTCAATCGGGGACAGATACGCAGTATTTT.

This clone was recorded a few times. The chain joins TRBV5-6 to TRBJ2-4; a weak D match, TRBD1 (5 bases). Germline V gene data show CDR1 as SGHDT and CDR2 as YYEEEE. Trimming removed 3 bases at V and 7 bases at J, with 11 bases between. This CDR3 has 13 residues. CDR3 coding DNA: TGTGCCAGCAGCTCGGACACACGGAACATTCAGTACTTC. Translating it yields CASSSDTRNIQYF.

V is TRBV6-5 and J is TRBJ2-3, with 8 bases lining up with TRBD1. Germline V lookup: CDR1 MNHEY, CDR2 SVGAGI. After removal of 0 bases from V and 1 base from J, the junction contained 3 bases not matched to a gene. This CDR3 is built from 16 residues. In DNA, the CDR3 is TGTGCCAGCAGTTACTCGACAGGGGTTGGCACAGATACGCAGTATTTT. Its translation: CASSYSTGVGTDTQYF.

J is TRBJ2-3 and V is TRBV27, with 9 positions matching TRBD2. Per the germline V gene, CDR1 is MNHEY and CDR2 is SMNVEV (reference sequence). J gave up 3 bases and V 8 bases, and 12 bases lay outside the gene matches. The CDR3 runs to 16 residues. DNA for the CDR3: TGTGCCAGCCGCTCGGGGAGGACTAGCGTGACAGATACGCAGTATTTT. Amino acid sequence: CASRSGRTSVTDTQYF.

In its sample, this clone was seen a few times. This sequence joins TRBV27 and TRBJ2-7; 9 bases are a match to TRBD1. V was clipped by 6 bases and J by 9 bases; unmatched bases: 12. Germline V gene lookup returns CDR1 MNHEY and CDR2 SMNVEV (reference sequence). The CDR3 has 14 residues. The CDR3 nucleotides read TGTGCCAGCAGGCCGACGGGACAGGGTAAGGCGCAGTACTTC. It codes for CASRPTGQGKAQYF.

A single count supports this clone. The chain couples TRBV11-2 to TRBJ1-2, with D possibly TRBD1 on 5 matching bases. The CDR3 length is 12 residues. Between the trimmed V and J ends, which lost 3 bases and 6 bases, there was a span of 8 bases. Germline V gives CDR1 SGHAT, CDR2 FQNNGV. The CDR3 DNA follows: TGTGCCAGCAGCTTCGAAGGGGATGGCTACACCTTC. Protein product: CASSFEGDGYTF.

The chain recombines TRBV7-9 with TRBJ1-3, with TRBD1 identical over 7 bases. This CDR3 region has 16 residues. CDR1 SEHNR and CDR2 FQNEAQ come from the germline V gene (reference sequence). J lost 0 bases, V lost 4 bases, and 6 bases had no gene match. The chain's CDR3 is CASSSITGDSGNTIYF. For the CDR3, the DNA is TGTGCCAGCAGCTCGATCACAGGGGACTCTGGAAACACCATATATTTT.

The V gene is TRBV28, the J gene TRBJ1-2; D unresolved. The germline V gene encodes CDR1 MDHEN and CDR2 SYDVKM. The length of the CDR3 is 14 residues. V was clipped by 5 bases and J by 7 bases, with 17 bases between them. This CDR3 is CASSNAGFFGGYTF. The DNA of the CDR3 is TGTGCCAGCAGTAATGCCGGGTTCTTCGGTGGCTACACCTTC.

As regards this clone: The identical CDR3 is also encoded by other nucleotide sequences in the sample. This chain uses TRBV5-1 with TRBJ1-3, with D tentatively TRBD1 (6 bases). Trimming took 2 bases from V and 2 from J, leaving 8 bases between them. Germline CDR1 SGHRS, CDR2 YFSETQ. This CDR3 is built from 14 residues. The CDR3 DNA follows: TGCGCCAGCAGCTTACAGGGCACTGGAAACACCATATATTTT. Protein sequence: CASSLQGTGNTIYF.

The J gene is TRBJ2-5, the V gene TRBV5-1; TRBD2 matches at 12 bases. CDR1 and CDR2 from the germline V gene are SGHRS and YFSETQ. V shed 1 base, J shed 5 bases, and the junction held 6 bases outside the gene matches. The CDR3 spans 16 residues. Here the CDR3 DNA reads TGCGCCAGCAGCTTGCTAGCGGGAGGGAGGGACGAGACCCAGTACTTC. Translating it yields CASSLLAGGRDETQYF.

The chain is built from TRBV7-8 and TRBJ1-3, with no clear D. Trimming pared 5 bases from V and 3 bases from J, leaving 14 bases between. Looked up from germline, CDR1 is SGHVS and CDR2 is FQNEAQ. The CDR3 is 15 residues long. The CDR3 coding sequence is TGTGCCAGCAGCACTCGGACTGGGTATGGAAACACCATATATTTT. Translating gives CASSTRTGYGNTIYF.

This clone showed up just a few times. The chain uses TRBV28 and TRBJ1-2, with TRBD1 matching over 9 bases. Per germline, CDR1 MDHEN and CDR2 SYDVKM. Losses at the gene ends were 6 bases for V and 7 bases for J; bases not matched to a gene: 9. The CDR3 has 14 amino acids. The CDR3 nucleotides are TGTGCCAGCAGAACCTCCGGGACAGGGTTTGGCTACACCTTC. The encoded protein is CASRTSGTGFGYTF.

In nucleotides, the CDR3 is TGTGCCGTTACGACCGGGACTTACTACAATGAGCAGTTCTTC. Residues: CAVTTGTYYNEQFF. The chain is built from TRBV10-3 and TRBJ2-1; D perhaps matches TRBD2 (6 bases). Germline V gene lookup returns CDR1 ENHRY and CDR2 SYGVKD. Trimming shortened V by 11 bases and J by 3 bases, and 17 bases separated the two germline ends. This CDR3 has 14 residues.

The chain links TRBV6-5 to TRBJ1-2; 7 bases line up with TRBD1. CDR3 size: 13 residues. Germline loops: CDR1 MNHEY, CDR2 SVGAGI. The J segment lost 2 bases and the V segment lost 7 bases, leaving 4 bases of the junction unmatched. The CDR3 loop is CASTSRGNYGYTF. In DNA form, the CDR3 reads TGTGCCAGCACCTCCAGGGGGAACTATGGCTACACCTTC.

This clone was found many times. V usage is TRBV29-1 and J usage is TRBJ1-5; no clear D gene. Germline V lookup: CDR1 SQVTM, CDR2 ANQGSEA. The CDR3 sequence is 15 residues long. Trimming shortened V by 3 bases and J by 1 base, and 13 bases separated the two germline ends. The CDR3 coding sequence is TGCAGCGTTGAGGTAGAGGGCCCGAGCAATCAGCCCCAGCATTTT. It codes for CSVEVEGPSNQPQHF.

The chain carries TRBV2 and TRBJ2-2; a weak D match, TRBD2 (6 bases). Trimming removed 6 bases at V and 4 bases at J, with 15 bases between. The germline gives CDR1 SNHLY, CDR2 FYNNEI. The CDR3 is 15 amino acids. The CDR3 DNA sequence: TGTGCCAGCAGACAAACTAGCACACCCACCGGGGAGCTGTTTTTT. Amino acids: CASRQTSTPTGELFF.

V and J are TRBV27 and TRBJ2-3, with 7 nucleotides matching TRBD2. Germline V lookup: CDR1 MNHEY, CDR2 SMNVEV (reference sequence). The CDR3 runs 14 residues. Trimming removed 2 bases from V and 4 bases from J; junction bases left unmatched: 3. The CDR3 is CASSLIAGPDTQYF. CDR3 bases: TGTGCCAGCAGTTTAATAGCGGGTCCAGATACGCAGTATTTT.

The table lists this clone with a count of one. The chain employs TRBV5-1 and TRBJ2-1; D gene ambiguous. In germline, CDR1 is SGHRS, CDR2 YFSETQ. This CDR3 region has 14 residues. V shed 1 base and J shed 5 bases, with 10 bases lying between them. The CDR3 here is CASSLSTADNEQFF. The CDR3 DNA reads as TGCGCCAGCAGCTTGAGTACTGCTGACAATGAGCAGTTCTTC.

V is TRBV30 and J is TRBJ2-2, with a weak D call TRBD2 (6 bases). Germline V gives CDR1 GTSNPN, CDR2 SVGIG (reference sequence). V was shortened by 6 bases and J by 3 bases, with 17 bases between the two germline ends. This CDR3 comprises 15 residues. CDR3 coding DNA: TGTGCCTGCTGTCCTGGGGAGGCCCACACCGGGGAGCTGTTTTTT. Translated: CACCPGEAHTGELFF.

The chain has TRBV5-1 and TRBJ2-1; TRBD2 might be the D (6 bases). V lost 2 bases and J 9 bases, leaving 15 bases between the germline ends. Germline-derived CDR1 and CDR2 are SGHRS and YFSETQ. The CDR3 spans 14 residues. The CDR3: CASSFGGERGEQFF. The DNA of the CDR3 is TGCGCCAGCAGCTTTGGCGGGGAAAGGGGTGAGCAGTTCTTC.

The chain couples TRBV7-2 to TRBJ1-4; D is possibly TRBD1 (5 bases). Germline V gene lookup returns CDR1 SGHTA and CDR2 FQGNSA. V gave up 6 bases and J gave up 4 bases, with 15 bases separating them. CDR3 length: 15 residues. CDR3 region: CASSYGGGDNEKLFF. The CDR3 DNA sequence: TGTGCCAGCAGTTACGGGGGGGGTGATAATGAAAAACTGTTTTTT. The full variable domain, rest sourced from reference TRBV7-2 and TRBJ1-4, is GAGVSQSPSNKVTEKGKDVELRCDPISGHTALYWYRQSLGQGLEFLIYFQGNSAPDKSGLPSDRFSAERTGGSVSTLTIQRTQQEDSAVYLCASSYGGGDNEKLFFGSGTQLSVL.

The V and J genes are TRBV13 and TRBJ2-7, with a weak D call TRBD2 (5 bases). Per germline, CDR1 PRHDT and CDR2 FYEKMQ (reference sequence). This CDR3 contains 13 residues. The V gene lost 1 base and the J gene lost 6 bases, with 10 bases spanning the gap. The CDR3 nucleotides read TGTGCCAGCAGCTTAGTCGGCGCGGGCGAGCAGTACTTC. Residues: CASSLVGAGEQYF.

J is TRBJ2-3 and V is TRBV7-8, with 11 bases that match TRBD2. The length of the CDR3 is 16 residues. CDR1 SGHVS and CDR2 FQNEAQ come from the germline V gene. J gave up 3 bases and V 4 bases, and 6 bases lay outside the gene matches. The DNA for the CDR3 is TGTGCCAGCAGCTATACTAGCGGGAGTAGAACAGATACGCAGTATTTT. This codes for CASSYTSGSRTDTQYF.

The chain joins TRBV6-5 to TRBJ1-4, with TRBD1 matching 7 bases. CDR3 length: 15 residues. The V segment lost 4 bases and the J segment 4 bases; nucleotides outside the gene matches: 6. The V gene's germline CDR1 is MNHEY and CDR2 SVGAGI. CDR3 sequence (DNA): TGTGCCAGCAGTTCGGCCGGGACAGTTAATGAAAAACTGTTTTTT. Protein: CASSSAGTVNEKLFF.

The chain couples TRBV5-1 to TRBJ2-7, with 7 positions matching TRBD1. V lost 4 bases and J lost 3; bases outside the gene matches: 4. The CDR3 has 13 residues. Germline V gene sequence: CDR1 SGHRS, CDR2 YFSETQ. Here the CDR3 reads CASSIGTDYEQYF. CDR3 DNA sequence: TGCGCCAGCAGCATAGGGACAGACTACGAGCAGTACTTC.

In its sample, this clone was seen many times. The V call is TRBV9, the J call TRBJ2-3, with a tentative D call TRBD1 (5 bases). CDR1 SGDLS and CDR2 YYNGEE come from the germline V gene. V gave up 0 bases and J gave up 4 bases, with 15 bases separating them. CDR3 length equals 16 residues. The CDR3 here is CASSVEMWQGADTQYF. CDR3 bases: TGTGCCAGCAGCGTAGAGATGTGGCAGGGCGCAGATACGCAGTATTTT.

The CDR3 spells CASSTNGPSTDTQYF. The CDR3 DNA follows: TGTGCCAGCAGTACCAACGGTCCTAGCACAGATACGCAGTATTTT. This chain links TRBV6-2 or TRBV6-3 with TRBJ2-3, with D unclear. V lost 5 bases, J lost 0 bases, and 12 bases lay in between. This CDR3 contains 15 residues. The germline V gene has CDR1 MNHEY and CDR2 SVGEGT.